Detailed here is one T cell receptor (beta chain). Antigen: not known. The table came from immunoSEQ multiplex PCR; TCRdb's copy has only in-frame clones and leaves some out. The table shows 200,000 to 300,000 clones, with around 89% occurring only once. V lost 0 bases and J 0 bases, leaving 6 bases between the germline ends. Germline loops: CDR1 SGHAT, CDR2 FQNNGV. This CDR3 is 15 amino acids long. The data were taken from a study of Ad26.COV2.S vaccination and SARS-CoV-2 variants. The study, taken as a whole, reports: Measurement of non-spike TCR breadth gave similar results in vaccine and placebo recipients.

Treatment here: around 19 received Ad26.COV2.S at low or high dose, single or two shots; several received placebo; per-sample allocation not given. Sampling was performed 63 days after the first vaccine or placebo injection. The sample in question was peripheral blood, obtained in a trial of Ad26.COV2.S vaccine versus placebo. The TCR was taken from a person between 18 and 59 years old who received the Ad26.COV2.S COVID-19 vaccine or a placebo. V gene TRBV11-2 combines with J gene TRBJ1-5; D is undetermined. Written as DNA, the CDR3 is TGTGCCAGCAGCTTAGACGCTGGTAGCAATCAGCCCCAGCATTTT. Protein sequence: CASSLDAGSNQPQHF.